These 17 T cell receptor beta chains share one sample of origin, sequenced in a study of identifying expanded T cells in peripheral blood. Produced via immunoSEQ multiplex PCR; TCRdb's table is partial and in-frame only. The table lists tens of thousands of clones, 80% to 85% of them singletons. Sequenced material: blood. The receptors were sampled from a person between 18 and 75 years old in good health.

CDR3 sequence reads: CASSGEGLADSYEQYF. CDR3 coding DNA: TGCGCCAGCAGTGGAGAGGGACTAGCGGACTCCTACGAGCAGTACTTC. The chain links TRBV10-1 to TRBJ2-7; 11 nucleotides line up with TRBD2. This CDR3 contains 16 residues. V lost 4 bases, J lost 0 bases, and 5 bases stayed unmatched. Germline loops: CDR1 WNHNN, CDR2 SYGVQD (reference sequence).

CDR3 protein: CSVGQQGAYEQYF. In DNA, the CDR3 is TGCAGCGTCGGCCAACAGGGGGCGTACGAGCAGTACTTC. The chain combines TRBV29-1 with TRBJ2-7, with TRBD1 identical over 9 bases. From germline, CDR1 is SQVTM and CDR2 ANQGSEA. Germline trimming cut 6 bases from V and 4 bases from J; bases unmatched to any gene: 7. The CDR3 contains 13 residues.

This chain connects TRBV11-2 to TRBJ1-1; 8 nucleotides align to TRBD1. This CDR3 is 13 amino acids long. Germline lookup yields CDR1 SGHAT and CDR2 FQNNGV. Trimming at V came to 5 bases and at J to 8 bases, leaving 7 bases not matched to a gene. In DNA, the CDR3 is TGTGCCAGCAGCCCTTGGGACAGGCAGGAAGCTTTCTTT. Its translation: CASSPWDRQEAFF.

This clone was seen a few times. Other DNA sequences of this sample code for an identical CDR3. The CDR3 loop is CASSPTGGNQPQHF. The CDR3 DNA is TGTGCCAGTAGCCCAACAGGGGGCAATCAGCCCCAGCATTTT. This chain connects TRBV19 to TRBJ1-5; 7 bases are a match to TRBD1. The trim removed 6 bases at V and 2 bases at J, leaving 4 bases unmatched. The CDR3 spans 14 residues. The V gene's germline CDR1 is LNHDA and CDR2 SQIVND (reference sequence).

This clone was seen a handful of times. The chain is built from TRBV7-9 and TRBJ2-2; D tentatively reads TRBD1 or TRBD2 (5 bases each). Per the germline V gene, CDR1 is SEHNR and CDR2 is FQNEAQ (reference sequence). V dropped 2 bases and J dropped 7 bases, with 23 bases sitting between them. The CDR3 extends over 18 amino acids. CDR3 sequence reads: CASSLTFRWGSRGGELFF. DNA of the CDR3: TGTGCCAGCAGCTTAACCTTCCGGTGGGGGAGCCGCGGCGGGGAGCTGTTTTTT.

This clone showed up just a few times. This chain links TRBV7-2 with TRBJ2-4; tentatively, D is TRBD2 (5 bases). Looked up from germline, CDR1 is SGHTA and CDR2 is FQGNSA. The CDR3 spans 14 residues. V dropped 5 bases and J dropped 6 bases, with 14 bases sitting between them. CDR3 amino acids: CASSIDPRGNIQYF. In DNA, the CDR3 is TGTGCCAGCAGCATTGACCCCCGGGGAAACATTCAGTACTTC.

This clone was counted only a few times. The chain links TRBV9 to TRBJ2-2; no firm D call. The CDR3 covers 15 residues. Looked up from germline, CDR1 is SGDLS and CDR2 is YYNGEE. V lost 2 bases to trimming and J lost 1 base, with 9 bases between them. The CDR3 spells CASSVAALNTGELFF. The CDR3 nucleotides are TGTGCCAGCAGCGTGGCGGCATTGAACACCGGGGAGCTGTTTTTT.

The V gene is TRBV7-2, the J gene TRBJ2-1; 12 positions match TRBD2. CDR1 is SGHTA, CDR2 FQGNSA, per germline. The CDR3 has 17 amino acids. J gave up 7 bases and V 3 bases, and 10 bases lay outside the gene matches. The CDR3 reads CASSFSRTSGIRNEQFF. The CDR3 region has the DNA TGTGCCAGCAGCTTCTCAAGGACTAGCGGGATACGGAATGAGCAGTTCTTC.

CDR3 sequence (DNA): TGTGCCAGCAGCTCTGGAAAAGCCTACCATGGGGAGCTGTTTTTT. It specifies CASSSGKAYHGELFF. The gene calls are TRBV7-2 and TRBJ2-2; D gene unclear. CDR1 is SGHTA and CDR2 is FQGNSA in the germline V gene. Trimming removed 4 bases from V and 8 bases from J, with 17 bases in between. The CDR3 contains 15 residues.

This rearrangement joins TRBV28 to TRBJ1-5, with D unresolved. Germline CDR1 and CDR2: MDHEN and SYDVKM. Trimming stripped 3 bases from V and 1 base from J, with 10 bases between. The CDR3 covers 15 residues. DNA of the CDR3: TGTGCCAGCAGTTTGTTGATAGGAAGCAATCAGCCCCAGCATTTT. It codes for CASSLLIGSNQPQHF.

The chain joins TRBV5-1 to TRBJ1-2; 10 bases are shared with TRBD1. Germline V gene lookup returns CDR1 SGHRS and CDR2 YFSETQ. J was trimmed by 6 bases and V by 0 bases; bases with no gene match: 5. The CDR3 runs to 15 residues. This CDR3 reads CASSLEGQGKDGYTF. The CDR3 DNA follows: TGCGCCAGCAGCTTGGAGGGACAGGGGAAGGATGGCTACACCTTC.

This chain joins TRBV2 and TRBJ2-3; D uncertain. The CDR3 is 10 residues long. Germline CDR1 and CDR2: SNHLY and FYNNEI. V was clipped by 7 bases and J by 6 bases, with 5 bases between them. CDR3 sequence (DNA): TGTGCCAGCAACGGGGATACGCAGTATTTT. This encodes CASNGDTQYF.

The chain is built from TRBV2 and TRBJ2-3, with TRBD1 matching over 8 bases. Germline assignment: CDR1 SNHLY and CDR2 FYNNEI. Trimming removed 6 bases from V and 0 bases from J; junction bases left unmatched: 2. The CDR3 runs 14 residues. CDR3 residues: CASRDRASTDTQYF. As DNA, the CDR3 is TGTGCCAGCAGGGACAGGGCTAGCACAGATACGCAGTATTTT. The full variable domain, in which reference TRBV2 and TRBJ2-3 provide the parts outside the CDR3, is EPEVTQTPSHQVTQMGQEVILRCVPISNHLYFYWYRQILGQKVEFLVSFYNNEISEKSEIFDDQFSVERPDGSNFTLKIRSTKLEDSAMYFCASRDRASTDTQYFGPGTRLTVL.

The chain is built from TRBV5-5 and TRBJ2-7; the D gene is possibly TRBD2 (6 bases). The CDR3 covers 14 residues. The V end was cut by 8 bases, the J end by 3 bases, with 18 bases between. Germline loops: CDR1 SGHKS, CDR2 YYEKEE (reference sequence). The CDR3 DNA reads as TGTGCCAGTTCCCCGGACAAGGGACTCTACGAGCAGTACTTC. This encodes CASSPDKGLYEQYF.

The chain combines TRBV6-5 with TRBJ2-5, with 7 bases fitting TRBD1. Germline V gene data show CDR1 as MNHEY and CDR2 as SVGAGI. The CDR3 totals 14 residues. V shed 5 bases and J 7 bases; nucleotides not matched to a gene: 10. The CDR3 loop reads CASSDNQQGTTQYF. In nucleotides, the CDR3 is TGTGCCAGCAGTGACAACCAACAGGGGACGACCCAGTACTTC.

V is TRBV7-2 and J is TRBJ1-3, with D unresolved. The length of the CDR3 is 14 residues. V was trimmed by 0 bases and J by 11 bases, leaving 14 bases between them. The germline gives CDR1 SGHTA, CDR2 FQGNSA. CDR3 residues: CASSLAGIGSAIYF. The CDR3 DNA follows: TGTGCCAGCAGCTTAGCGGGCATCGGGTCCGCCATATATTTT.

In its sample, this clone was seen once. V and J are TRBV27 and TRBJ1-5; 10 bases are shared with TRBD1. V dropped 6 bases and J dropped 6; count of bases not matched to a gene: 11. The CDR3 is 16 residues long. Germline V lookup: CDR1 MNHEY, CDR2 SMNVEV (reference sequence). The CDR3 nucleotides are TGTGCCAGCAGGACTCTGGGACAGGGGACCGGTCAGCCCCAGCATTTT. Translation: CASRTLGQGTGQPQHF.